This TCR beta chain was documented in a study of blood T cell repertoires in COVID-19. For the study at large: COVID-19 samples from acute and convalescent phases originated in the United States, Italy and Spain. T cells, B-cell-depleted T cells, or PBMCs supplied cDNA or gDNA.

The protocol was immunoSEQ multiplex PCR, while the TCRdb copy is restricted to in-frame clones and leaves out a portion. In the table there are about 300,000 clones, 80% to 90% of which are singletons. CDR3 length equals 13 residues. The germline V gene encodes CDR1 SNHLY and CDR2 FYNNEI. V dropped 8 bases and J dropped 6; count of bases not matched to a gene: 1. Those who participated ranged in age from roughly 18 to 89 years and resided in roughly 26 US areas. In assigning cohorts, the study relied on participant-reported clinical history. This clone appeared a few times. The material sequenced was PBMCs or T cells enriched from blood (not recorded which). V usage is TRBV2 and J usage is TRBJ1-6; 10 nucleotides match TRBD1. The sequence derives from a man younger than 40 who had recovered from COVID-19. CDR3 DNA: TGTGCCAGCCGGACAGGGGGTAATTCACCCCTCCACTTT. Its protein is CASRTGGNSPLHF.